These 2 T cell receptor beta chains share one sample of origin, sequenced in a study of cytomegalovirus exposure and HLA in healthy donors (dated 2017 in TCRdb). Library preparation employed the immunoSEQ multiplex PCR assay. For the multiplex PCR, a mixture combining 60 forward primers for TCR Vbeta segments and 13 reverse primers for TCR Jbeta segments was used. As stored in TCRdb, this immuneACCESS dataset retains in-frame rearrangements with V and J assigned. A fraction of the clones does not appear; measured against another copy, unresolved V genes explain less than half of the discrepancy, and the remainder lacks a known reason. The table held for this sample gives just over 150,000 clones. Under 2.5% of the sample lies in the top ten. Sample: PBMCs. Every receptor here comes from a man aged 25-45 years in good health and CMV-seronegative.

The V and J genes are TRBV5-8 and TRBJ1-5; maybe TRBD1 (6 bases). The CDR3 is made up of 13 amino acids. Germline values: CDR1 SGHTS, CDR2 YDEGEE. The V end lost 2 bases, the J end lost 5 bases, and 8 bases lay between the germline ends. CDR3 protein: CASSLGGDQPQHF. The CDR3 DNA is TGTGCCAGCAGCTTAGGGGGGGATCAGCCCCAGCATTTT.

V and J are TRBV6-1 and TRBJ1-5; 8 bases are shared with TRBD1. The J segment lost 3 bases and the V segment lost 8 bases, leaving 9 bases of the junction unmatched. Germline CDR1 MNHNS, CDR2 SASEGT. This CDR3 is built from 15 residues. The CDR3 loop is CASRTLDRVNQPQHF. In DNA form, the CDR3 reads TGTGCCAGCCGAACCTTGGACAGGGTCAATCAGCCCCAGCATTTT.